Following are 22 T cell receptor beta chains from one sample sequenced in a study of OX40 agonist ivuxolimab in advanced cancers. Profiling relied on immunoSEQ multiplex PCR, and the TCRdb table lists in-frame clones only, not all of them. The sample has about 69,000 clones; around 91% are singletons. Sequencing used CD4+ or CD8+ T cells sorted from blood, obtained in a trial of the OX40 agonist ivuxolimab. Receptors originate from an adult with an advanced solid tumor such as melanoma, head and neck, liver or kidney cancer.

The chain uses TRBV7-9 and TRBJ1-2; TRBD1 is a possible D gene (5 bases). CDR3 length: 14 amino acids. Trimming stripped 10 bases from V and 7 bases from J, with 22 bases between. CDR1 SEHNR and CDR2 FQNEAQ come from the germline V gene (reference sequence). For the CDR3, the DNA is TGTGCCACCGGCGAGGGGAGGGGTTCGCCTGGCTACACCTTC. The encoded protein is CATGEGRGSPGYTF.

The chain couples TRBV4-1 to TRBJ1-2; D possibly corresponds to TRBD1 (5 bases). From germline, CDR1 is MGHRA and CDR2 YSYEKL. V lost 0 bases to trimming and J lost 2 bases, with 7 bases between them. The CDR3 is 14 residues long. CDR3 sequence: CASSQEKGNYGYTF. The CDR3 DNA reads TGCGCCAGCAGCCAAGAAAAGGGGAACTATGGCTACACCTTC.

The chain combines TRBV28 with TRBJ2-1, with 9 bases aligning to TRBD2. Germline CDR1 and CDR2: MDHEN and SYDVKM. The CDR3 extends over 15 amino acids. The J segment lost 9 bases and the V segment lost 2 bases, leaving 8 bases of the junction unmatched. The CDR3 loop reads CASSLRWTSVAEQFF. The CDR3 DNA follows: TGTGCCAGCAGTTTACGTTGGACTAGCGTAGCTGAGCAGTTCTTC.

The chain joins TRBV7-2 to TRBJ2-3, with a possible D match to TRBD1 (7 bases). Germline CDR1 and CDR2: SGHTA and FQGNSA. Trimming stripped 3 bases from V and 5 bases from J, with 12 bases between. The CDR3 spans 14 residues. The CDR3 loop is CASSFRGAGDTQYF. Here the CDR3 DNA reads TGTGCCAGCAGCTTCAGGGGGGCGGGAGATACGCAGTATTTT.

The gene calls are TRBV5-1 and TRBJ2-1, with 9 bases fitting TRBD2. Germline-derived CDR1 and CDR2 are SGHRS and YFSETQ. The CDR3 has 15 amino acids. Trimming at V came to 4 bases and at J to 3 bases, leaving 5 bases not matched to a gene. The CDR3 loop reads CASSHSGSGYNEQFF. The CDR3 nucleotides are TGCGCCAGCAGCCATAGCGGGAGTGGCTACAATGAGCAGTTCTTC.

The chain couples TRBV5-6 to TRBJ1-4; a possible D gene is TRBD1 (6 bases). Germline V gene lookup returns CDR1 SGHDT and CDR2 YYEEEE. Trimming pared 2 bases from V and 5 bases from J, leaving 22 bases between. The CDR3 sequence is 18 residues long. As DNA, the CDR3 is TGTGCCAGCAGCTTAACCAGTTTCTCCGGGACACGAAATGAAAAACTGTTTTTT. Residues: CASSLTSFSGTRNEKLFF.

The V and J genes are TRBV21-1 and TRBJ2-5; the D call in the table, TRBD2, was not verified against the DNA. TRBV21-1 is a recognized pseudogene. CDR3 length: 15 residues. CDR3: CASRLAGDVEETQYF. CDR3 bases: TGTGCCAGCAGACTAGCGGGAGACGTAGAAGAGACCCAGTACTTC.

J is TRBJ2-4 and V is TRBV21-1. TRBV21-1 is an annotated pseudogene. This CDR3 is 12 amino acids long. CDR3: CASSKFKYFQYF. Written as DNA, the CDR3 is TGTGCCAGCAGCAAATTCAAATATTTTCAGTACTTC.

This chain joins TRBV6-5 and TRBJ1-4; D gene unclear. With 6 bases removed from V and 1 base from J, the gap between germline ends came to 12 bases. Germline CDR1 is MNHEY and CDR2 is SVGAGI. CDR3 length: 15 residues. The CDR3 DNA reads as TGTGCCAGCAGCCCTACCACCAGAACTAATGAAAAACTGTTTTTT. Translating gives CASSPTTRTNEKLFF.

The chain is built from TRBV6-5 and TRBJ2-1; D is ambiguous. The CDR3 loop spans 14 amino acids. Between the trimmed V and J ends, which lost 0 bases and 3 bases, there was a span of 6 bases. Germline V gene data show CDR1 as MNHEY and CDR2 as SVGAGI. This CDR3 is CASSYSGFYNEQFF. DNA of the CDR3: TGTGCCAGCAGTTACTCAGGGTTCTACAATGAGCAGTTCTTC.

This clone was counted only a few times. V usage is TRBV7-2 and J usage is TRBJ2-7, with 8 bases that match TRBD2. The CDR3 length is 13 residues. Trimming took 1 base from V and 6 from J; bases not matched to a gene: 2. CDR1 is SGHTA and CDR2 is FQGNSA in the germline V gene. The CDR3 is CASSLGTSIEQYF. CDR3 bases: TGTGCCAGCAGCTTAGGGACTAGCATCGAGCAGTACTTC.

The rearrangement links TRBV5-1 to TRBJ2-6, with TRBD2 as a possible D gene (5 bases). The ends were cut back, 4 bases at V and 1 base at J, with 6 bases in the middle. Germline CDR1 SGHRS, CDR2 YFSETQ. The CDR3 consists of 14 residues. The CDR3 DNA reads TGCGCCAGCAGCCGGGAATCTGGGGCCAACGTCCTGACTTTC. It specifies CASSRESGANVLTF.

V gene TRBV28 combines with J gene TRBJ2-7; a possible D gene is TRBD2 (7 bases). From germline, CDR1 is MDHEN and CDR2 SYDVKM. The CDR3 length is 15 residues. Trimming stripped 6 bases from V and 4 bases from J, with 19 bases between. For the CDR3, the DNA is TGTGCCAGCAGCCCTCCGGGGGGCCTGACTTACGAGCAGTACTTC. Amino acids: CASSPPGGLTYEQYF.

The chain employs TRBV6-5 and TRBJ1-5, with 10 bases that match TRBD1. The J segment lost 6 bases and the V segment lost 0 bases, leaving 5 bases of the junction unmatched. CDR1 and CDR2 from the germline V gene are MNHEY and SVGAGI. The CDR3 is 16 residues long. CDR3: CASSYSSTGGSQPQHF. The CDR3 nucleotides are TGTGCCAGCAGTTACTCCTCGACAGGGGGCTCTCAGCCCCAGCATTTT.

The chain uses TRBV9 and TRBJ1-5, with TRBD1 matching 10 bases. Germline CDR1 SGDLS, CDR2 YYNGEE. V gave up 4 bases and J gave up 2 bases; unmatched junction bases: 6. CDR3 length: 16 amino acids. The CDR3 protein is CASSPKTGGGNQPQHF. DNA of the CDR3: TGTGCCAGCAGCCCCAAGACAGGGGGCGGCAATCAGCCCCAGCATTTT.

The chain joins TRBV6-1 to TRBJ2-1; D may be TRBD1 (6 bases). Germline CDR1 and CDR2: MNHNS and SASEGT. The CDR3 extends over 15 amino acids. V lost 1 base, J lost 3 bases, and 10 bases lay in between. The CDR3 nucleotides read TGTGCCAGCAGTGAAGAATACAGGGACTACAATGAGCAGTTCTTC. Encoded protein: CASSEEYRDYNEQFF.

The rearrangement uses TRBV5-1 and TRBJ1-2; the D is unclear. CDR1 is SGHRS, CDR2 YFSETQ, per germline. This CDR3 region has 14 residues. Trimming cost V 3 bases and J 1 base, with 10 bases left between them. CDR3 sequence (DNA): TGCGCCAGCAGCTATCTGAACAATAACTATGGCTACACCTTC. Encoded protein: CASSYLNNNYGYTF.

J is TRBJ2-7 and V is TRBV9; D unresolved. Germline CDR1 SGDLS, CDR2 YYNGEE. Between the trimmed V and J ends, which lost 0 bases and 6 bases, there was a span of 13 bases. The length of the CDR3 is 14 residues. The CDR3 DNA reads TGTGCCAGCAGCGTAGAGTCGGATATTACCGAGCAGTACTTC. It is translated as CASSVESDITEQYF. The full variable domain, completed using reference TRBV9 and TRBJ2-7, is DSGVTQTPKHLITATGQRVTLRCSPRSGDLSVYWYQQSLDQGLQFLIQYYNGEERAKGNILERFSAQQFPDLHSELNLSSLELGDSALYFCASSVESDITEQYFGPGTRLTVT.

The chain recombines TRBV15 with TRBJ2-5, with TRBD2 identical over 10 bases. The J call may be in error: the DNA end matches TRBJ2-7 better. This CDR3 has 15 residues. Germline loops: CDR1 LNHNV, CDR2 YYDKDF (reference sequence). CDR3 bases: TGTGCCACCAGCAGAGGGGGACTAGCGCAGTACGAGCAGTACTTC. This encodes CATSRGGLAQYEQYF.

This rearrangement joins TRBV28 to TRBJ2-3; TRBD2 is a possible D gene (6 bases). Deletions cut 5 bases from V and 0 bases from J, with 12 bases between. From germline, CDR1 is MDHEN and CDR2 SYDVKM. CDR3 length equals 15 residues. DNA of the CDR3: TGTGCCAGCAGTCTAGGACTAACTAGCACAGATACGCAGTATTTT. Its translation is CASSLGLTSTDTQYF. The variable domain in full, with the rest retrieved from reference TRBV28 and TRBJ2-3, is DVKVTQSSRYLVKRTGEKVFLECVQDMDHENMFWYRQDPGLGLRLIYFSYDVKMKEKGDIPEGYSVSREKKERFSLILESASTNQTSMYLCASSLGLTSTDTQYFGPGTRLTVL.

The table lists this clone with a count of one. This chain uses TRBV5-8 with TRBJ1-2; D unclear. Germline V CDR1 and CDR2: SGHTS, YDEGEE. The CDR3 spans 16 residues. V lost 2 bases and J 8 bases, leaving 22 bases between the germline ends. CDR3 sequence reads: CASSFLRTRELKGYTF. CDR3 coding DNA: TGTGCCAGCAGCTTTCTGCGTACGAGGGAATTGAAAGGCTACACCTTC.

The V gene is TRBV30, the J gene TRBJ1-2; D is undetermined. Per the germline V gene, CDR1 is GTSNPN and CDR2 is SVGIG (reference sequence). V lost 4 bases and J 10 bases, leaving 10 bases between the germline ends. The CDR3 is 10 residues long. CDR3 loop: CAWNPSAYTF. CDR3 nucleotide sequence: TGTGCCTGGAATCCTAGCGCCTACACCTTC.